This T cell receptor (beta chain) originates from a study of Ad26.COV2.S vaccination and SARS-CoV-2 variants. The germline V and J ends were trimmed by 6 bases and 1 base, with 9 bases remaining between them. CDR3 size: 13 residues. Germline CDR1 and CDR2: MDHEN and SYDVKM. Repertoires were generated with immunoSEQ multiplex PCR, while TCRdb's copy carries only in-frame clones and drops some. This table has about 440,000 clones, roughly 89% appearing once. The treatment was: about 20 received Ad26.COV2.S at low or high dose, single or two shots; 5 received placebo; per-sample allocation not given. Day 63 following the first vaccine or placebo injection was when the samples were taken.

This receptor was taken from a person aged 18-60 years who received the Ad26.COV2.S COVID-19 vaccine or a placebo. V and J are TRBV28 and TRBJ2-5, with D unresolved. Sequences were derived from peripheral blood, sampled in a trial of Ad26.COV2.S vaccine versus placebo. The chain's CDR3 is CASRIPTQETQYF. CDR3 bases: TGTGCCAGCAGGATCCCGACCCAAGAGACCCAGTACTTC.